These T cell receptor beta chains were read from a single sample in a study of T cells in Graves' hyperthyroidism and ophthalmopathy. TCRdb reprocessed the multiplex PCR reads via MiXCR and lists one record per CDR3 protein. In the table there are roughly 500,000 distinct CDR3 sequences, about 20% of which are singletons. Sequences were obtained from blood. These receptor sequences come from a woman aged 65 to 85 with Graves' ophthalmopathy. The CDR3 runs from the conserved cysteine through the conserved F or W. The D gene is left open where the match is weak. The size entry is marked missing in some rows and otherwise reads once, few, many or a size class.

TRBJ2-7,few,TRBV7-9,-,CASSPVTGGYDEQYF,TGTGCCAGCAGCCCCGTAACCGGGGGTTACGACGAGCAGTACTTC
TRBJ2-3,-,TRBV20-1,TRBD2,CSAKTGTSGRAFMTDTQYF,TGCAGTGCTAAAACCGGGACTAGCGGGAGGGCCTTTATGACAGATACGCAGTATTTT
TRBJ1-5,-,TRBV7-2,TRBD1,CASSSSGGRGQPQHF,TGTGCCAGCAGCTCCTCAGGGGGCAGGGGCCAGCCCCAGCATTTT
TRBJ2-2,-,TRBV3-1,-,CASSTMGELFF,TGTGCCAGCTCCACGATGGGGGAGCTGTTTTTT
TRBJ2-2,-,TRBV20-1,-,CSAPRAGNTGELFF,TGCAGTGCCCCACGGGCGGGGAACACCGGGGAGCTGTTTTTT
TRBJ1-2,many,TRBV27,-,CASSSSRVPIYGYTF,TGTGCCAGCAGTTCTAGCCGGGTCCCCATCTATGGCTACACCTTC
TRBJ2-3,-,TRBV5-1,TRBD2,CASSRTTSGVFSDTQYF,TGCGCCAGCAGCCGAACGACTAGCGGAGTTTTTTCGGATACGCAGTATTTT
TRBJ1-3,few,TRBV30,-,CAWSVLSSGNTIYF,TGTGCCTGGAGTGTCTTGAGCTCTGGAAACACCATATATTTT
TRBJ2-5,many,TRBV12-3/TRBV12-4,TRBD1,CASIKDRGETQYF,TGTGCCAGCATCAAAGACAGGGGAGAGACCCAGTACTTC
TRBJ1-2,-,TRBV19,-,CASTMGQLGGYTF,TGTGCCAGTACCATGGGACAATTGGGTGGCTACACCTTC
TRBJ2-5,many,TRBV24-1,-,CATSDGPPQETQYF,TGTGCCACCAGTGATGGACCGCCCCAAGAGACCCAGTACTTC
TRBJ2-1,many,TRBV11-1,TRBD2,CASSHLAGGPGNEQFF,TGTGCCAGCAGTCACCTAGCGGGAGGGCCGGGGAATGAGCAGTTCTTC
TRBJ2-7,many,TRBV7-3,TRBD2,CASSPGTSGRVLYF,TGTGCCAGCAGCCCCGGGACTAGCGGGAGGGTCCTGTACTTC
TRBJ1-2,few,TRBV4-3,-,CASSQDVGNYGYTF,TGCGCCAGCAGCCAAGATGTGGGGAACTATGGCTACACCTTC
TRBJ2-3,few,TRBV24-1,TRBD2,CATSDPIAGETTDTQYF,TGTGCCACCAGTGATCCTATAGCGGGAGAGACCACAGATACGCAGTATTTT